The sequence of this TCR beta chain was determined in a study of T cells in Graves' hyperthyroidism and ophthalmopathy. The CDR3 is made up of 21 amino acids. Germline values: CDR1 SNHLY, CDR2 FYNNEI. The junction had 22 bases not matched to a gene; V was cut back by 5 bases and J by 7 bases. This clonotype has a handful of counts. RNA transcripts yielded amplified TCR beta CDR3 regions. The HTBI primer set drove a first-round RT-PCR of the TCR CDR3. One entry per CDR3 protein results from TCRdb running MiXCR on the multiplex PCR reads. The repertoire holds approximately 380,000 distinct CDR3 sequences, with more than 12% as singletons.

This sequence originates from a middle-aged man with Graves' ophthalmopathy. Sequenced input: blood. The chain couples TRBV2 to TRBJ2-2; 13 bases are shared with TRBD2. The CDR3 DNA is TGTGCCAGCAGTTCCCTTACAGAAGCTCGGACTAGCGGGAGCCGTGGCGGGGAGCTGTTTTTT. It translates to CASSSLTEARTSGSRGGELFF.